These T cell receptor beta chains were read from a single sample in a study of T cells in Graves' hyperthyroidism and ophthalmopathy. TCRdb used MiXCR to reprocess the multiplex PCR reads, holding one entry per CDR3 protein. This sample has around 420,000 distinct CDR3 sequences, with approximately 14% found just once. Material: blood. These receptor sequences come from a woman aged 18-29 years with Graves' hyperthyroidism. The CDR3 runs from the conserved cysteine through the conserved F or W. D genes are given only for firm matches. The listing skips clone size in some rows; elsewhere it reads once, few, many or a size class.

D | J | V | size | DNA | CDR3
TRBD1 | TRBJ1-6 | TRBV5-1 | once | TGCGCCAGCAGCTTGGGACGACAGGGGGTAAGGTCACCCCTCCACTTT | CASSLGRQGVRSPLHF
. | TRBJ2-3 | TRBV12-3/TRBV12-4 | few | TGTGCCAGCAGTTCCGCTTGGGGGGCGAAGGGCACAGATACGCAGTATTTT | CASSSAWGAKGTDTQYF
TRBD1 | TRBJ2-7 | TRBV12-3/TRBV12-4 | few | TGTGCCAGCAGTTTTACCCAGGGGGTAGGTGCGTACGAGCAGTACTTC | CASSFTQGVGAYEQYF
. | TRBJ2-5 | TRBV5-1 | . | TGCGCCAGCAGCTTAACAGGACTGGTTCAAGAGACCCAGTACTTC | CASSLTGLVQETQYF
. | TRBJ2-1 | TRBV29-1 | . | TGCAGCGTTGCGGGGACTCTTTACAATGAGCAGTTCTTC | CSVAGTLYNEQFF
. | TRBJ1-2 | TRBV7-8 | many | TGTGCCAGCAGCGTATACAGGGATGGCTACACCTTC | CASSVYRDGYTF
TRBD2 | TRBJ2-1 | TRBV5-1 | . | TGCGCCAGCAGCTTGGCTGGGACTAGCGGGAGGAGCTCCTACAATGAGCAGTTCTTC | CASSLAGTSGRSSYNEQFF
TRBD2 | TRBJ2-4 | TRBV3-1 | many | TGTGCCAGCAGCCAAGTCAGGGTTAGCGGGAGTTTTTCCAAAAACATTCAGTACTTC | CASSQVRVSGSFSKNIQYF
. | TRBJ1-5 | TRBV28 | many | TGTGCCAGCAACCTCAGTCGTGGTAGCAATCAGCCCCAGCATTTT | CASNLSRGSNQPQHF
. | TRBJ2-3 | TRBV29-1 | few | TGCAGCGTGAAACGGGGGGCCGGGGATACGCAGTATTTT | CSVKRGAGDTQYF
. | TRBJ2-1 | TRBV24-1 | many | TGTGCCACCAGTTCAGAACAGCTATACAATGAGCAGTTCTTC | CATSSEQLYNEQFF
. | TRBJ1-4 | TRBV12-3/TRBV12-4 | . | TGTGCCAGCGGCTACGTCGGATCAACTAATGAAAAACTGTTTTTT | CASGYVGSTNEKLFF
. | TRBJ1-2 | TRBV19 | few | TGTGCCAGTAGTACGGGACGGAGCTATGGCTACACCTTC | CASSTGRSYGYTF
. | TRBJ2-7 | TRBV11-2 | many | TGTGCCAGCAGCAGCCCTTGGACGGCAGCCTACGAGCAGTACTTC | CASSSPWTAAYEQYF
. | TRBJ2-7 | TRBV4-3 | . | TGCGCCAGCAGCCAAGACTGGGACGGATCCTACGAGCAGTACTTC | CASSQDWDGSYEQYF
TRBD1 | TRBJ2-7 | TRBV5-5 | many | TGTGCCAGCAGCTGGGCGGGACAGGGATTATCCTACGAGCAGTACTTC | CASSWAGQGLSYEQYF
. | TRBJ2-2 | TRBV20-1 | few | TGCAGTGCTAGCCCGGGGGAGGGGGCCGGGGAGCTGTTTTTT | CSASPGEGAGELFF
. | TRBJ1-3 | TRBV6-1 | . | TGTGCCAGCAACCCCAAAAACGCATTAGGAAACACCATATATTTT | CASNPKNALGNTIYF
. | TRBJ2-7 | TRBV7-9 | . | TGTGCCAGCAGCGGAGGCCTCGGACTGAACTACGAGCAGTACTTC | CASSGGLGLNYEQYF
TRBD1 | TRBJ2-3 | TRBV7-2 | . | TGTGCCAGCAGACCGTGGACAGGTTCAAGAGATACGCAGTATTTT | CASRPWTGSRDTQYF
TRBD1 | TRBJ1-2 | TRBV2 | many | TGTGCCAGCAGTGGGCCCGGGACAGGTGATGGCTACACCTTC | CASSGPGTGDGYTF
. | TRBJ2-7 | TRBV7-9 | . | TGTGCCAGCAGCCGTTCGCTCAGCGAGCAGTACTTC | CASSRSLSEQYF
. | TRBJ1-1 | TRBV11-2 | many | TGTGCCAGCAGCCTTCTCCGAGGCGCCACTGAAGCTTTCTTT | CASSLLRGATEAFF
TRBD1 | TRBJ1-6 | TRBV27 | few | TGTGCCAGCGGGAACCCGACAGGGTTCAATTCACCCCTCCACTTT | CASGNPTGFNSPLHF
TRBD2 | TRBJ2-1 | TRBV2 | many | TGTGCCAGCAGTGAGGAAGCGGGGGGGATCAATGAGCAGTTCTTC | CASSEEAGGINEQFF
. | TRBJ1-1 | TRBV28 | . | TGTGCCAGCAGTTTTCTTCCATTCCCTGAAGCTTTCTTT | CASSFLPFPEAFF
. | TRBJ2-7 | TRBV6-5 | few | TGTGCCAGCAGTTACGGTAATTGGGGAACCTACGAGCAGTACTTC | CASSYGNWGTYEQYF
. | TRBJ2-6 | TRBV7-3 | few | TGTGCCAGCAGCCCCGTGTTGTCTGGGGCCAACGTCCTGACTTTC | CASSPVLSGANVLTF
. | TRBJ1-4 | TRBV7-9 | few | TGTGCCAGCAGCTTATGGCGGCCGGGCAGGGTGGGCGAAAAACTGTTTTTT | CASSLWRPGRVGEKLFF
. | TRBJ1-5 | TRBV28 | many | TGTGCCAGCAGTTTAATGGCGGCGGTGTGGAGCAATCAGCCCCAGCATTTT | CASSLMAAVWSNQPQHF
. | TRBJ1-2 | TRBV4-1 | few | TGCGCCAGCAGCCCTACATTTGTCGCGAGCTATGGCTACACCTTC | CASSPTFVASYGYTF
TRBD2 | TRBJ2-7 | TRBV6-5 | many | TGTGCCAGCAGTTACAAGGCTAGCGGGAGGGCCGGTTCGTACGAGCAGTACTTC | CASSYKASGRAGSYEQYF